This is a list of T cell receptor beta chains from one sample in a study of molecular identifiers for immune sequencing clone quantification. TCRdb re-called the PCR reads through MiXCR, storing one row per CDR3 protein. Of over 600,000 distinct CDR3 sequences in the sample, about 20% are singletons; the top ten hold under 0.95%. The material sequenced was naive CD8+ T cells from blood, with Jurkat cell RNA spiked in. Receptor source: a human donor in good health. Some libraries in this study had Jurkat cell RNA spiked in. Each CDR3 is given with its conserved first and last residue.

j_gene	v_gene	CDR3aa
TRBJ2-1	TRBV7-9	CASSQKISGVYNEQFF
TRBJ1-6	TRBV6-5	CASSYYFGSPLHF
TRBJ2-1	TRBV29-1	CSVTTNRDANEQFF
TRBJ2-7	TRBV19	CASSPGGGRVYEQYF
TRBJ2-3	TRBV12-3/TRBV12-4	CASSFWDVGRTDTQYF
TRBJ1-1	TRBV7-9	CASSLEGTGWVNTEAFF
TRBJ1-5	TRBV6-6	CASSYSAGNVEQPQHF
TRBJ2-7	TRBV19	CASSSTGLIYEQYF
TRBJ2-1	TRBV30	CAWVSVSSYNEQFF
TRBJ2-1	TRBV27	CASGPRERNEQFF
TRBJ2-5	TRBV6-6	CASSGLGQGDGETQYF
TRBJ2-5	TRBV20-1	CSARVAYQETQYF
TRBJ2-1	TRBV6-2/TRBV6-3	CASSPWAGPRDSYYNERFF
TRBJ2-7	TRBV13	CASSTSDSGRYEQYF
TRBJ1-3	TRBV28	CASSFPLTVGNTIYF
TRBJ1-4	TRBV6-5	CASRSLAEKLFF
TRBJ2-7	TRBV27	CASSLGTRRYEQYF
TRBJ2-1	TRBV27	CASSLDPPGDEQFF
TRBJ2-5	TRBV5-5	CASIIAGLEAETQYF
TRBJ2-3	TRBV6-2/TRBV6-3	CASSWTGTDTQYF
TRBJ1-1	TRBV14	CASRRTGDTEAFF
TRBJ1-1	TRBV4-3	CASSQDYEVGTEAFF
TRBJ1-3	TRBV20-1	CGSKTAGNTIYF
TRBJ1-1	TRBV7-9	CASSSTTGGPTEAFF
TRBJ1-3	TRBV7-9	CASSSQGETIYF
TRBJ2-1	TRBV20-1	CSAREGNEQFF
TRBJ2-4	TRBV2	CASSIDAAKNIQYF
TRBJ2-3	TRBV30	CAWSLIGDTQYF
TRBJ2-4	TRBV20-1	CSARPPTKNIQYF
TRBJ2-7	TRBV6-5	CASSSLVGSEQYF
TRBJ1-2	TRBV27	CASSTGQGAGGYTF
TRBJ1-2	TRBV29-1	CSVVWEDYGYTF
TRBJ2-5	TRBV2	CASSREVQETQYF
TRBJ2-7	TRBV11-2	CASSLVVGARYEQYF
TRBJ1-3	TRBV9	CASSVSPDRAGNTIYF
TRBJ1-1	TRBV7-9	CASSWGHIAEAFF
TRBJ2-2	TRBV6-2/TRBV6-3	CASSYRENTGELFF
TRBJ2-7	TRBV6-5	CASSADNGEQYF
TRBJ1-5	TRBV12-3/TRBV12-4	CASGLDSNQPQHF
TRBJ1-2	TRBV5-1	CASSLASTSYNYGYTF
TRBJ2-5	TRBV12-3/TRBV12-4	CASRRVGGEKQETQYF
TRBJ2-3	TRBV14	CASSQGPGLAISTDTQYF
TRBJ2-7	TRBV6-5	CASSYSQSYEQYF
TRBJ2-7	TRBV9	CASSSRLESYEQYF
TRBJ2-5	TRBV7-2	CASNLQGGVQETQYF
TRBJ2-3	TRBV20-1	CSAMVGSDTQYF
TRBJ2-1	TRBV7-9	CASSQYRDNEQFF
TRBJ1-1	TRBV7-9	CASTPSTEAFF
TRBJ2-7	TRBV5-1	CASSSGTGVYEQYF
TRBJ1-1	TRBV3-1	CASSHSWDPEAYF